Following are 19 T cell receptor beta chains from one sample sequenced in a study of T cell responses to AZD1222 COVID-19 vaccine. This table comes from immunoSEQ multiplex PCR, and its TCRdb copy is limited to in-frame clones, with some not included. This table holds some 130,000 clones, under 90% found once. The material was peripheral blood, obtained on day 0 of AZD1222 vaccination. All receptors derive from an adult in good health.

This chain connects TRBV18 to TRBJ1-6; D unclear. CDR1 KGHSH and CDR2 LQKENI come from the germline V gene. The CDR3 is 13 amino acids. V lost 0 bases and J 14 bases, leaving 11 bases between the germline ends. The CDR3 DNA reads TGTGCCAGCTCACCACCGGACGGCCGGACCCTCCACTTT. This codes for CASSPPDGRTLHF.

A few counts support this clone. The chain's CDR3 is CASSTLNSPLHF. The CDR3 DNA sequence: TGTGCCAGCAGTACCCTTAATTCACCCCTCCACTTT. This rearrangement joins TRBV12-3 or TRBV12-4 to TRBJ1-6; D remains ambiguous. V lost 5 bases, J lost 6 bases, and 5 bases lay in between. This CDR3 comprises 12 residues.

The rearrangement uses TRBV7-7 and TRBJ2-3; no clear D. Trimming took off 1 base at V and 1 base at J, with 9 bases between the two ends. The germline V gene encodes CDR1 SSHAT and CDR2 FNYEAQ (reference sequence). The CDR3 has 15 residues. For the CDR3, the DNA is TGTGCCAGCAGCTTAGGGGGAATCGGCACAGATACGCAGTATTTT. It encodes CASSLGGIGTDTQYF.

This clone was detected a few times. CDR3: CASSPEGATNEKLFF. In nucleotides, the CDR3 is TGTGCCAGCAGTCCCGAGGGGGCAACTAATGAAAAACTGTTTTTT. The chain employs TRBV27 and TRBJ1-4; tentative D call: TRBD1 (6 bases). This CDR3 comprises 15 residues. Germline V lookup: CDR1 MNHEY, CDR2 SMNVEV (reference sequence). V lost 5 bases, J lost 0 bases, and 10 bases lay in between. Based on the CDR3 plus reference TRBV27 and TRBJ1-4, the full variable domain is EAQVTQNPRYLITVTGKKLTVTCSQNMNHEYMSWYRQDPGLGLRQIYYSMNVEVTDKGDVPEGYKVSRKEKRNFPLILESPSPNQTSLYFCASSPEGATNEKLFFGSGTQLSVL.

The chain is built from TRBV6-5 and TRBJ2-3, with a weak D call TRBD1 (6 bases). From germline, CDR1 is MNHEY and CDR2 SVGAGI. The CDR3 has 15 residues. Trimming left V 4 bases short and J 1 base short, with 12 bases between. This CDR3 is CASSSLAGGTDTQYF. CDR3 in DNA: TGTGCCAGCAGTTCGCTAGCAGGGGGCACAGATACGCAGTATTTT.

The sample holds a few counts of this clone. The chain is built from TRBV7-9 and TRBJ1-1; D remains unclear. The CDR3 totals 12 residues. Germline V gene sequence: CDR1 SEHNR, CDR2 FQNEAQ (reference sequence). Trimming removed 5 bases at V and 6 bases at J, with 10 bases between. CDR3 sequence reads: CASSRSPSEAFF. In DNA, the CDR3 is TGTGCCAGCAGCCGGAGTCCCTCTGAAGCTTTCTTT.

CDR3 protein: CASSPADRVYNEQFF. In nucleotides, the CDR3 is TGTGCCAGCAGCCCGGCGGACAGGGTTTACAATGAGCAGTTCTTC. The V gene is TRBV11-3, the J gene TRBJ2-1, with TRBD1 matching over 8 bases. CDR3 length: 15 amino acids. V shed 5 bases, J shed 4 bases, and the junction held 7 bases outside the gene matches. CDR1 SGHNT and CDR2 YENEEA come from the germline V gene.

V and J are TRBV29-1 and TRBJ1-1, with D tentatively TRBD1 (5 bases). Germline CDR1 SQVTM, CDR2 ANQGSEA. This CDR3 has 14 residues. V was trimmed by 4 bases and J by 6 bases, leaving 18 bases between them. CDR3 sequence (DNA): TGCAGCGTTGGGGACCTAGCTTTTATTTCTGAAGCTTTCTTT. Translated, it gives CSVGDLAFISEAFF.

V usage is TRBV10-1 and J usage is TRBJ2-5; 9 positions match TRBD2. The CDR3 has 15 amino acids. Germline V gives CDR1 WNHNN, CDR2 SYGVQD (reference sequence). Germline trimming cut 0 bases from V and 5 bases from J; bases unmatched to any gene: 4. DNA of the CDR3: TGCGCCAGCAGTGAGTCCGCTAGCGGGGTGGAGACCCAGTACTTC. It yields the protein CASSESASGVETQYF.

V usage is TRBV18 and J usage is TRBJ1-6, with D perhaps TRBD1 (5 bases). This CDR3 spans 16 amino acids. CDR1 KGHSH and CDR2 LQKENI come from the germline V gene. Trimming removed 2 bases at V and 8 bases at J, with 16 bases between. The CDR3 DNA reads as TGTGCCAGCTCACCAAGCACAGGCGACGGCGATTCACCCCTCCACTTT. This codes for CASSPSTGDGDSPLHF.

The chain recombines TRBV6-2 or TRBV6-3 with TRBJ1-2; 7 positions agree with TRBD1. The V and J ends lost 4 bases and 4 bases, in that order; junction bases with no gene match: 24. There are 20 residues in the CDR3. In germline, CDR1 is MNHEY, CDR2 SVGEGT. The chain's CDR3 is CASSFLLIQRYSDRLYGYTF. Here the CDR3 DNA reads TGTGCCAGCAGTTTCCTACTAATCCAAAGATATTCGGACAGGCTCTATGGCTACACCTTC.

This chain joins TRBV12-3 or TRBV12-4 and TRBJ2-1; 7 bases are shared with TRBD2. V was pared by 3 bases and J by 9 bases, with 5 bases of the junction left unmatched. The CDR3 totals 13 residues. For the CDR3, the DNA is TGTGCCAGCAGTTTGGGAGGGTTCGGTGAGCAGTTCTTC. This codes for CASSLGGFGEQFF.

In the case of this clone: The same CDR3 also results from other DNA sequences found in this sample. The rearrangement joins TRBV7-9 to TRBJ1-5, with D possibly being TRBD1 (5 bases). In germline, CDR1 is SEHNR, CDR2 FQNEAQ (reference sequence). The CDR3 is 14 amino acids. V was cut by 1 base and J by 4 bases, with 8 bases left in between. CDR3 protein: CASSLGGGNQPQHF. As DNA, the CDR3 is TGTGCCAGCAGCTTAGGTGGGGGGAATCAGCCCCAGCATTTT.

The rearrangement uses TRBV11-3 and TRBJ2-1, with no clear D. V lost 4 bases and J 2 bases, leaving 6 bases between the germline ends. The CDR3 is 13 amino acids. The V gene's germline CDR1 is SGHNT and CDR2 YENEEA. CDR3 DNA: TGTGCCAGCAGCTATCGGACCTACAATGAGCAGTTCTTC. It yields the protein CASSYRTYNEQFF.

This chain joins TRBV18 and TRBJ2-3; TRBD2 might be the D (6 bases). The length of the CDR3 is 16 residues. Trimming left V 3 bases short and J 1 base short, with 14 bases between. From germline, CDR1 is KGHSH and CDR2 LQKENI. CDR3 coding DNA: TGTGCCAGCTCACCTCTCTTGTCGGGGGGCACAGATACGCAGTATTTT. Its translation is CASSPLLSGGTDTQYF.

Regarding this clone: The identical CDR3 is also encoded by other nucleotide sequences in the sample. The chain combines TRBV19 with TRBJ1-1; no firm D call. Looked up from germline, CDR1 is LNHDA and CDR2 is SQIVND (reference sequence). The V and J ends lost 5 bases and 1 base respectively, with 5 bases between them. The CDR3 has 12 residues. CDR3 amino acids: CASSLGNTEAFF. DNA of the CDR3: TGTGCCAGTAGTTTGGGGAACACTGAAGCTTTCTTT. The full variable domain, rest sourced from reference TRBV19 and TRBJ1-1, is DGGITQSPKYLFRKEGQNVTLSCEQNLNHDAMYWYRQDPGQGLRLIYYSQIVNDFQKGDIAEGYSVSREKKESFPLTVTSAQKNPTAFYLCASSLGNTEAFFGQGTRLTVV.

This clone was seen only a few times. This chain joins TRBV5-1 and TRBJ1-2; 7 bases align to TRBD1. The CDR3 runs to 17 residues. Germline CDR1 and CDR2: SGHRS and YFSETQ. The junction had 16 bases not matched to a gene; V was cut back by 4 bases and J by 4 bases. CDR3 loop: CASSRVTGTEALYGYTF. In DNA form, the CDR3 reads TGCGCCAGCAGCCGCGTGACCGGGACAGAGGCTCTCTATGGCTACACCTTC.

This sequence joins TRBV6-5 and TRBJ1-6; D is undetermined. From germline, CDR1 is MNHEY and CDR2 SVGAGI. The V gene lost 2 bases and the J gene lost 8 bases, with 4 bases spanning the gap. The CDR3 is 12 amino acids. For the CDR3, the DNA is TGTGCCAGCAGTTACGCCTATTCACCCCTCCACTTT. This sequence encodes CASSYAYSPLHF.

The CDR3 reads CASSFGRGAGEQYF. Here the CDR3 DNA reads TGTGCCAGCAGCTTTGGACGGGGGGCAGGAGAGCAGTACTTC. The rearrangement joins TRBV11-2 to TRBJ2-7, with a weak D call TRBD2 (7 bases). V gave up 3 bases and J gave up 7 bases, with 16 bases separating them. The CDR3 length is 14 residues. From germline, CDR1 is SGHAT and CDR2 FQNNGV.